The rows below give T cell receptor beta chains drawn from one sample of a study of blood T cell repertoires in COVID-19. Data came from immunoSEQ multiplex PCR; TCRdb stores just in-frame clones and leaves some out. The table lists fewer than 150,000 clones, roughly 80% of them singletons. The sample taken for sequencing was peripheral blood. The source of these receptors is a man aged 50-59 years with acute or convalescent COVID-19. Both conserved end residues are part of each CDR3. D genes are given only for firm matches. Clone size appears in some rows only: once, few, many, or a class for an expanded clone.

d_call: -
clone_size: -
v_call: TRBV24-1
j_call: TRBJ2-2
cdr3_aa: CATSVPGSGELFF
cdr3_nt: TGTGCCACCAGTGTTCCCGGGTCCGGGGAGCTGTTTTTT

d_call: -
clone_size: -
v_call: TRBV20-1
j_call: TRBJ2-2
cdr3_aa: CSANGGGELFF
cdr3_nt: TGCAGTGCCAATGGCGGCGGGGAGCTGTTTTTT

d_call: TRBD1
clone_size: -
v_call: TRBV29-1
j_call: TRBJ1-2
cdr3_aa: CSVEDIQGAHGYTF
cdr3_nt: TGCAGCGTTGAAGATATACAGGGGGCGCATGGCTACACCTTC

d_call: TRBD1
clone_size: -
v_call: TRBV3-1/TRBV3-2
j_call: TRBJ2-6
cdr3_aa: CASSQDWDRGAGANVLTF
cdr3_nt: TGTGCCAGCAGCCAAGATTGGGACAGGGGTGCCGGGGCCAACGTCCTGACTTTC

d_call: -
clone_size: -
v_call: TRBV3-1/TRBV3-2
j_call: TRBJ2-3
cdr3_aa: CASSQGGDTQYF
cdr3_nt: TGTGCCAGCAGCCAGGGGGGAGATACGCAGTATTTT

d_call: -
clone_size: -
v_call: TRBV3-1/TRBV3-2
j_call: TRBJ2-2
cdr3_aa: CASSQGGPRLFF
cdr3_nt: TGTGCCAGCAGCCAAGGGGGCCCGCGGCTGTTTTTT

d_call: -
clone_size: few
v_call: TRBV12-3/TRBV12-4
j_call: TRBJ1-2
cdr3_aa: CASTSRGIGGYTF
cdr3_nt: TGTGCCAGCACAAGCAGGGGAATCGGAGGCTACACCTTC

d_call: -
clone_size: -
v_call: TRBV12-5
j_call: TRBJ2-1
cdr3_aa: CASGSGLSDEQFF
cdr3_nt: TGTGCTAGTGGTTCAGGGTTAAGCGATGAGCAGTTCTTC

d_call: TRBD1
clone_size: -
v_call: TRBV25-1
j_call: TRBJ1-2
cdr3_aa: CASSENRGFGYGYTF
cdr3_nt: TGTGCCAGCAGTGAAAACAGGGGTTTCGGCTATGGCTACACCTTC

d_call: TRBD2
clone_size: -
v_call: TRBV7-9
j_call: TRBJ2-7
cdr3_aa: CASRPDGTSGSYEQYF
cdr3_nt: TGTGCCAGCAGGCCGGATGGGACTAGCGGTTCCTACGAGCAGTACTTC

d_call: TRBD1
clone_size: -
v_call: TRBV11-2
j_call: TRBJ1-4
cdr3_aa: CASSYRDSNEKLFF
cdr3_nt: TGTGCCAGCAGCTACCGGGACAGCAATGAAAAACTGTTTTTT

d_call: TRBD1
clone_size: -
v_call: TRBV9
j_call: TRBJ2-7
cdr3_aa: CASSRDSVAGTYEQYF
cdr3_nt: TGTGCCAGCAGCCGGGACAGCGTCGCCGGCACCTACGAGCAGTACTTC

d_call: -
clone_size: -
v_call: TRBV28
j_call: TRBJ2-5
cdr3_aa: CASRAGGHLQETQYF
cdr3_nt: TGTGCCAGCAGGGCCGGCGGACACCTCCAAGAGACCCAGTACTTC

d_call: -
clone_size: -
v_call: TRBV5-1
j_call: TRBJ1-1
cdr3_aa: CASSEGGLNTEAFF
cdr3_nt: TGCGCCAGCAGCGAGGGAGGGTTGAACACTGAAGCTTTCTTT

d_call: -
clone_size: -
v_call: TRBV4-2
j_call: TRBJ2-7
cdr3_aa: CASSQATDSYEQYF
cdr3_nt: TGTGCCAGCAGCCAAGCAACTGACTCCTACGAGCAGTACTTC

d_call: -
clone_size: -
v_call: TRBV27
j_call: TRBJ1-6
cdr3_aa: CASSFGHGSSDSPLHF
cdr3_nt: TGTGCCAGCAGTTTTGGTCACGGGAGTTCGGATTCACCCCTCCACTTT

d_call: -
clone_size: -
v_call: TRBV24-1
j_call: TRBJ1-1
cdr3_aa: CATSDPIITWEDTEAFF
cdr3_nt: TGTGCCACCAGTGATCCGATAATCACATGGGAGGACACTGAAGCTTTCTTT

d_call: TRBD1
clone_size: -
v_call: TRBV3-1/TRBV3-2
j_call: TRBJ1-2
cdr3_aa: CASSQDLGGGEGYTF
cdr3_nt: TGTGCCAGCAGCCAAGATCTAGGGGGCGGGGAAGGCTACACCTTC

d_call: -
clone_size: -
v_call: TRBV19
j_call: TRBJ2-2
cdr3_aa: CASSYTRTGELFF
cdr3_nt: TGTGCCAGTAGTTACACTAGAACCGGGGAGCTGTTTTTT

d_call: TRBD2
clone_size: few
v_call: TRBV2
j_call: TRBJ2-3
cdr3_aa: CASSELGLAGGSDTQYF
cdr3_nt: TGTGCCAGCAGTGAATTAGGACTAGCGGGGGGATCAGATACGCAGTATTTT

d_call: -
clone_size: once
v_call: TRBV10-3
j_call: TRBJ1-6
cdr3_aa: CAISGGGTIDSPLHF
cdr3_nt: TGTGCCATCAGTGGAGGTGGGACAATCGACTCACCCCTCCACTTT

d_call: -
clone_size: -
v_call: TRBV4-1
j_call: TRBJ1-3
cdr3_aa: CASSQDIATVAGNTIYF
cdr3_nt: TGCGCCAGCAGCCAAGATATAGCGACGGTGGCTGGAAACACCATATATTTT

d_call: TRBD1
clone_size: -
v_call: TRBV10-2
j_call: TRBJ2-7
cdr3_aa: CASHHGTENEQYF
cdr3_nt: TGCGCCAGCCACCACGGGACAGAAAACGAGCAGTACTTC

d_call: -
clone_size: -
v_call: TRBV28
j_call: TRBJ1-1
cdr3_aa: CASSAPDRLNTEAFF
cdr3_nt: TGTGCCAGCAGTGCCCCGGACAGATTGAACACTGAAGCTTTCTTT

d_call: TRBD1
clone_size: -
v_call: TRBV6-5
j_call: TRBJ1-5
cdr3_aa: CASSKRQGNQPQHF
cdr3_nt: TGTGCCAGCAGTAAGCGACAGGGGAATCAGCCCCAGCATTTT

d_call: TRBD1
clone_size: -
v_call: TRBV2
j_call: TRBJ1-6
cdr3_aa: CASRDRNSPLHF
cdr3_nt: TGTGCCAGCAGGGACAGGAATTCACCCCTCCACTTT

d_call: TRBD2
clone_size: -
v_call: TRBV28
j_call: TRBJ2-7
cdr3_aa: CASSRGWGGGATGNEQYF
cdr3_nt: TGTGCCAGCAGTAGGGGTTGGGGCGGGGGGGCAACAGGTAACGAGCAGTACTTC

d_call: -
clone_size: -
v_call: TRBV7-2
j_call: TRBJ1-3
cdr3_aa: CASSLGGPGNTIYF
cdr3_nt: TGTGCCAGCAGCTTGGGGGGACCTGGAAACACCATATATTTT

d_call: TRBD1
clone_size: few
v_call: TRBV15
j_call: TRBJ1-2
cdr3_aa: CATSTDRARFYGYTF
cdr3_nt: TGTGCCACCAGCACCGACAGGGCCCGGTTCTATGGCTACACCTTC

d_call: -
clone_size: -
v_call: TRBV18
j_call: TRBJ1-4
cdr3_aa: CASSPLSRATNEKLFF
cdr3_nt: TGTGCCAGCTCACCCTTAAGCCGTGCAACTAATGAAAAACTGTTTTTT

d_call: -
clone_size: few
v_call: TRBV5-6
j_call: TRBJ1-6
cdr3_aa: CASSLWLSGGGSPLHF
cdr3_nt: TGTGCCAGCAGCTTGTGGCTGTCAGGCGGGGGATCACCCCTCCACTTT

d_call: -
clone_size: -
v_call: TRBV6-1
j_call: TRBJ1-6
cdr3_aa: CASSEASGEGNSPLHF
cdr3_nt: TGTGCCAGCAGTGAAGCGTCAGGGGAGGGAAACTCACCCCTCCACTTT

d_call: -
clone_size: -
v_call: TRBV14
j_call: TRBJ2-1
cdr3_aa: CASSQGGTGEQFF
cdr3_nt: TGTGCCAGCAGCCAAGGCGGTACCGGCGAGCAGTTCTTC

d_call: -
clone_size: -
v_call: TRBV6-5
j_call: TRBJ2-3
cdr3_aa: CASRTITEANTQYF
cdr3_nt: TGTGCCAGCAGGACAATAACTGAAGCAAATACGCAGTATTTT

d_call: -
clone_size: -
v_call: TRBV2
j_call: TRBJ2-5
cdr3_aa: CASSELEEETQYF
cdr3_nt: TGTGCCAGCAGTGAACTGGAGGAAGAGACCCAGTACTTC

d_call: -
clone_size: -
v_call: TRBV14
j_call: TRBJ1-2
cdr3_aa: CASSQGTFGYTF
cdr3_nt: TGTGCCAGCAGCCAAGGGACATTTGGCTACACCTTC

d_call: -
clone_size: few
v_call: TRBV7-2
j_call: TRBJ2-7
cdr3_aa: CASSLRSYEQYF
cdr3_nt: TGTGCCAGCAGCTTACGGTCCTACGAGCAGTACTTC

d_call: -
clone_size: -
v_call: TRBV5-1
j_call: TRBJ1-3
cdr3_aa: CASSNGGENTIYF
cdr3_nt: TGCGCCAGCAGCAACGGGGGTGAAAACACCATATATTTT

d_call: -
clone_size: -
v_call: TRBV9
j_call: TRBJ2-1
cdr3_aa: CASSPNLMSSYNEQFF
cdr3_nt: TGTGCCAGCAGCCCCAACCTTATGAGCTCCTACAATGAGCAGTTCTTC

d_call: TRBD1
clone_size: -
v_call: TRBV6-6
j_call: TRBJ2-7
cdr3_aa: CASTSAGGNEQYF
cdr3_nt: TGTGCCAGCACCTCGGCAGGGGGCAACGAGCAGTACTTC

d_call: -
clone_size: -
v_call: TRBV28
j_call: TRBJ2-2
cdr3_aa: CASGLSSGPTGELFF
cdr3_nt: TGTGCCAGCGGCCTTTCCAGTGGCCCCACCGGGGAGCTGTTTTTT

d_call: TRBD1
clone_size: -
v_call: TRBV6-6
j_call: TRBJ1-3
cdr3_aa: CASSPGQGRGNTIYF
cdr3_nt: TGTGCCAGCAGTCCAGGACAGGGGAGAGGAAACACCATATATTTT